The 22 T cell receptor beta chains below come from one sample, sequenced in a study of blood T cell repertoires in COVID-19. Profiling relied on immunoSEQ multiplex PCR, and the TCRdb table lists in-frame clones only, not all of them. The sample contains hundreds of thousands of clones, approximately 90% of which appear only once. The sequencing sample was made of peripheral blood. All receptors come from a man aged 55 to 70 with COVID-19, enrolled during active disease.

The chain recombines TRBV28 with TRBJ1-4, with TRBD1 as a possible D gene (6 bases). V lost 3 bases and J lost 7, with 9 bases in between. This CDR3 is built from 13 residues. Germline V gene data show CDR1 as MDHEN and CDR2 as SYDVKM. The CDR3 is CASSFQGTEKLFF. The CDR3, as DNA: TGTGCCAGCAGTTTCCAGGGGACTGAAAAACTGTTTTTT.

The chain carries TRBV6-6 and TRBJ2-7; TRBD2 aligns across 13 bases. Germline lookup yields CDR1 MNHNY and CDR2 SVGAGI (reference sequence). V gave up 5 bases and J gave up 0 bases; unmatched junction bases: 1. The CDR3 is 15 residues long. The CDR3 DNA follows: TGTGCCAGCAGTCGGACTAGCGGGGGCTCCTACGAGCAGTACTTC. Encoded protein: CASSRTSGGSYEQYF.

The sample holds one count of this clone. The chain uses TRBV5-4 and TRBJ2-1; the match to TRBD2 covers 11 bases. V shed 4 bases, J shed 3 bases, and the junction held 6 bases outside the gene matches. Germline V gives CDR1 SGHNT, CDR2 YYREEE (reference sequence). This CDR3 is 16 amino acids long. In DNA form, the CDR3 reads TGTGCCAGCAGCCCCCCTGGGACTAGCGGCTACAATGAGCAGTTCTTC. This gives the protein CASSPPGTSGYNEQFF.

The CDR3 DNA sequence: TGTGCCAGCAGACCCCTGGGACAGGCCCGCGGGAAGCAGTACTTC. Its protein is CASRPLGQARGKQYF. V gene TRBV27 combines with J gene TRBJ2-7, with TRBD1 matching over 8 bases. After removal of 6 bases from V and 8 bases from J, the junction contained 15 bases not matched to a gene. CDR3 length equals 15 residues. Germline CDR1 and CDR2: MNHEY and SMNVEV (reference sequence).

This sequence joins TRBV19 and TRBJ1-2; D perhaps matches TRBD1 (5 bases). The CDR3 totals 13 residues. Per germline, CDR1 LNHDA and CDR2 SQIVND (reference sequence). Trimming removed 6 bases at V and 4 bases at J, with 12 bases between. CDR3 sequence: CASRTLQGYGYTF. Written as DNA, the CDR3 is TGTGCCAGTAGAACTCTTCAGGGCTATGGCTACACCTTC.

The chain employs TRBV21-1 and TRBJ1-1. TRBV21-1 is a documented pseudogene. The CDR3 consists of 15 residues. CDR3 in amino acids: CASSKTGKMNTEAFF. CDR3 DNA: TGTGCCAGCAGCAAGACGGGGAAAATGAACACTGAAGCTTTCTTT.

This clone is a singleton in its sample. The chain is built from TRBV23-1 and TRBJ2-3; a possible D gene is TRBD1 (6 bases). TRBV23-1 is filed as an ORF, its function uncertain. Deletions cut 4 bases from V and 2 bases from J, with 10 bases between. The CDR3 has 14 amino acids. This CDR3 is CASSLGQPTDTQYF. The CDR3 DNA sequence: TGCGCCAGCAGTCTCGGACAGCCCACAGATACGCAGTATTTT.

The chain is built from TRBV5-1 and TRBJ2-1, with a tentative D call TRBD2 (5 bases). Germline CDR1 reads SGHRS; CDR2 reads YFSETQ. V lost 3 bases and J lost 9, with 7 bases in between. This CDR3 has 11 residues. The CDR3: CASSSGGEQFF. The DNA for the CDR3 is TGCGCCAGCAGCTCTGGAGGTGAGCAGTTCTTC.

CDR3 region: CASSQGAGSYYEQYF. The CDR3 nucleotides read TGCGCCAGCAGCCAAGGCGCAGGGTCTTACTACGAGCAGTACTTC. J is TRBJ2-7 and V is TRBV4-3; tentatively, D is TRBD1 (5 bases). In germline, CDR1 is LGHNA, CDR2 YSLEER. The CDR3 extends over 15 amino acids. Deletions cut 1 base from V and 3 bases from J, with 13 bases between.

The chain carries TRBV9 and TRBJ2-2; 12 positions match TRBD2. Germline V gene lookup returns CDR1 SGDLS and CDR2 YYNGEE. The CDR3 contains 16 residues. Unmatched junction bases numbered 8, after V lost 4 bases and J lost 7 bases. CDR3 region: CASSPTGTSGHGELFF. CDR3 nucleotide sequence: TGTGCCAGCAGCCCCACCGGGACTAGCGGGCACGGGGAGCTGTTTTTT. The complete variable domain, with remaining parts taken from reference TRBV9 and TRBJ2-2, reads DSGVTQTPKHLITATGQRVTLRCSPRSGDLSVYWYQQSLDQGLQFLIQYYNGEERAKGNILERFSAQQFPDLHSELNLSSLELGDSALYFCASSPTGTSGHGELFFGEGSRLTVL.

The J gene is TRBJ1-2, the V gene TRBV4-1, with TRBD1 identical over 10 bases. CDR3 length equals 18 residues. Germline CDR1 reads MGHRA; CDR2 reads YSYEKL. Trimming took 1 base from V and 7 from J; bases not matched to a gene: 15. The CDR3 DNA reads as TGCGCCAGCAGCCAAGGTCTTCTGGGACAGGGGACTGCTAGTGGCTACACCTTC. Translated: CASSQGLLGQGTASGYTF.

CDR3 in amino acids: CASSYGQGGGTGELFF. DNA of the CDR3: TGTGCCAGCAGTTATGGGCAGGGAGGGGGCACCGGGGAGCTGTTTTTT. The chain links TRBV6-5 to TRBJ2-2; a possible D gene is TRBD2 (7 bases). V gave up 3 bases and J gave up 4 bases, with 15 bases separating them. The CDR3 extends over 16 amino acids. The germline gives CDR1 MNHEY, CDR2 SVGAGI.

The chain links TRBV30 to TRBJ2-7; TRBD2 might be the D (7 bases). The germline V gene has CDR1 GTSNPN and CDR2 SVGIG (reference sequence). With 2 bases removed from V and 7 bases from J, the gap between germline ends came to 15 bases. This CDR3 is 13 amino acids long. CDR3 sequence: CAWSRGGSGEQYF. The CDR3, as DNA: TGTGCCTGGAGTAGGGGGGGGTCTGGAGAGCAGTACTTC. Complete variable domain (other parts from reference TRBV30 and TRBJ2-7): SQTIHQWPATLVQPVGSPLSLECTVEGTSNPNLYWYRQAAGRGLQLLFYSVGIGQISSEVPQNLSASRPQDRQFILSSKKLLLSDSGFYLCAWSRGGSGEQYFGPGTRLTVT.

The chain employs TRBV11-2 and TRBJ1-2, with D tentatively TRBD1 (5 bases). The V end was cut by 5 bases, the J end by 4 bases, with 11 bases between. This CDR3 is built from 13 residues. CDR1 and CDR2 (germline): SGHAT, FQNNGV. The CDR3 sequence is CASSKQVGYGYTF. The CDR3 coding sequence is TGTGCCAGCAGCAAACAGGTGGGCTATGGCTACACCTTC.

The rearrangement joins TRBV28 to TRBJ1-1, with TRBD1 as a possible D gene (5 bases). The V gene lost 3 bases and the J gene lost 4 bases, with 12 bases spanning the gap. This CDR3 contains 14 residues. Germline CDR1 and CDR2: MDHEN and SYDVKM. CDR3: CASSLGQRLTEAFF. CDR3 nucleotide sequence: TGTGCCAGCAGTTTGGGGCAGAGACTCACTGAAGCTTTCTTT.

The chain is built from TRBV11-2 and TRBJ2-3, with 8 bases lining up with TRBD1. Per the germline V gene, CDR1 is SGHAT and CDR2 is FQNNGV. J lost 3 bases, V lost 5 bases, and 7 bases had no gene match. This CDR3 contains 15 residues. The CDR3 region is CASSPRTGRTDTQYF. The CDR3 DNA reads TGTGCCAGCAGCCCTCGGACAGGGAGAACAGATACGCAGTATTTT.

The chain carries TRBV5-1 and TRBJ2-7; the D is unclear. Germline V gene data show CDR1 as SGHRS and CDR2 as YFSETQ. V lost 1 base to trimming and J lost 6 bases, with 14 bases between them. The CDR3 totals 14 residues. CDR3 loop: CASSLKTTTGEQYF. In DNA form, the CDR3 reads TGCGCCAGCAGCTTGAAGACCACTACGGGCGAGCAGTACTTC.

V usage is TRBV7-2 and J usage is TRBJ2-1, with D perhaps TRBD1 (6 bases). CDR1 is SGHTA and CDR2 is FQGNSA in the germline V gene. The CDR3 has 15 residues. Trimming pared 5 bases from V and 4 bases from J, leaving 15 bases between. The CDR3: CASSPPPGVYNEQFF. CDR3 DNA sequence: TGTGCCAGCAGCCCACCCCCAGGGGTTTACAATGAGCAGTTCTTC.

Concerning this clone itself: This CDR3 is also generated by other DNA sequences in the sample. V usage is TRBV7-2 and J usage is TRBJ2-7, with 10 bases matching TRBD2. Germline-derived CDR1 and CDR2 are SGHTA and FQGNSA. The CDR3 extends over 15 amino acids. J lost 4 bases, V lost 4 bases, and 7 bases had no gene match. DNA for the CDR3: TGTGCCAGCAGCTCGTCAGCGGGAGGGCCATACGAGCAGTACTTC. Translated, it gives CASSSSAGGPYEQYF. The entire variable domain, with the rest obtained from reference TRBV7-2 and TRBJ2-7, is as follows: GAGVSQSPSNKVTEKGKDVELRCDPISGHTALYWYRQSLGQGLEFLIYFQGNSAPDKSGLPSDRFSAERTGGSVSTLTIQRTQQEDSAVYLCASSSSAGGPYEQYFGPGTRLTVT.

The CDR3 sequence: CAISEYGVTQYF. In DNA, the CDR3 is TGTGCCATCAGTGAGTACGGAGTTACGCAGTATTTT. The gene calls are TRBV10-3 and TRBJ2-3; D remains unclear. V was trimmed by 1 base and J by 8 bases, leaving 7 bases between them. Looked up from germline, CDR1 is ENHRY and CDR2 is SYGVKD. The CDR3 is 12 residues long.

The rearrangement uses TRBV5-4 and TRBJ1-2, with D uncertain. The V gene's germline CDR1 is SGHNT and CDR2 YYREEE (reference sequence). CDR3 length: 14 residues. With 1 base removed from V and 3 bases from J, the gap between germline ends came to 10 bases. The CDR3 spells CASSLRGQDYGYTF. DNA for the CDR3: TGTGCCAGCAGCTTGCGAGGGCAGGACTATGGCTACACCTTC.

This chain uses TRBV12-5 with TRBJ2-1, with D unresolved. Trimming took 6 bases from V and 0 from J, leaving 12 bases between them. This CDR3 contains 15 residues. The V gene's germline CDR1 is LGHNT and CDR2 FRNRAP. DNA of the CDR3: TGTGCTAGTGGCCCGCCGGCTAGCTCCTACAATGAGCAGTTCTTC. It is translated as CASGPPASSYNEQFF.